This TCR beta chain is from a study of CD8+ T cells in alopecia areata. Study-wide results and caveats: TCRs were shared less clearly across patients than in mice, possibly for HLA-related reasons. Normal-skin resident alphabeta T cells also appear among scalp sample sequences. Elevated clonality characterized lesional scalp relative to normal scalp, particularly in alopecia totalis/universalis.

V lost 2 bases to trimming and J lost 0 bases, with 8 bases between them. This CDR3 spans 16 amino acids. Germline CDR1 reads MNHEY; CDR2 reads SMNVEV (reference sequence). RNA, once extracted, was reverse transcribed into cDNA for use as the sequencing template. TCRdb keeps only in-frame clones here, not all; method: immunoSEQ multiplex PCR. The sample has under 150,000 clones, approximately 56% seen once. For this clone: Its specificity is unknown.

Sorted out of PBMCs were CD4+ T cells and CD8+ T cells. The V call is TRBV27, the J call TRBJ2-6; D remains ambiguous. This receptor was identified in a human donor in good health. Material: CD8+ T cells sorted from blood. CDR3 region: CASSLLHYSGANVLTF. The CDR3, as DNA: TGTGCCAGCAGTTTACTACACTACTCTGGGGCCAACGTCCTGACTTTC. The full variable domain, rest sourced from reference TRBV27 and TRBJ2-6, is EAQVTQNPRYLITVTGKKLTVTCSQNMNHEYMSWYRQDPGLGLRQIYYSMNVEVTDKGDVPEGYKVSRKEKRNFPLILESPSPNQTSLYFCASSLLHYSGANVLTFGAGSRLTVL.